Listed here are 16 T cell receptor beta chains from one sample, sequenced in a study of shared clonotypes between healthy human individuals. Sequencing was performed with immunoSEQ multiplex PCR; in TCRdb, only in-frame clones are kept and a portion is missing. The sample holds roughly 380,000 clones; about 97% are singletons and the top ten take approximately 0.32%. The sequencing sample was made of memory CD8+ T cells sorted from blood. Subset of the sample: CD45RO+ cells pooled with CCR7-negative TemRA cells. Source of these receptors: a young man in good health.

The chain carries TRBV27 and TRBJ1-3, with 7 bases matching TRBD1. The germline gives CDR1 MNHEY, CDR2 SMNVEV (reference sequence). The V and J ends lost 5 bases and 4 bases, in that order; junction bases with no gene match: 5. The CDR3 length is 14 residues. The CDR3 DNA is TGTGCCAGCAGTCGACAGGGAGGAGGAAACACCATATATTTT. Residues: CASSRQGGGNTIYF.

CDR3 protein: CSVDTSYEQYF. CDR3 nucleotides: TGCAGCGTAGATACTAGCTACGAGCAGTACTTC. The rearrangement uses TRBV29-1 and TRBJ2-7; possible D gene TRBD2, 5 bases. This CDR3 contains 11 residues. Germline lookup yields CDR1 SQVTM and CDR2 ANQGSEA. Trimming shortened V by 6 bases and J by 3 bases, and 9 bases separated the two germline ends.

The chain uses TRBV6-6 and TRBJ2-1; D possibly corresponds to TRBD2 (5 bases). The CDR3 covers 16 residues. Germline values: CDR1 MNHNY, CDR2 SVGAGI (reference sequence). Trimming cost V 6 bases and J 0 bases, with 15 bases left between them. CDR3 nucleotide sequence: TGTGCCAGCAGCCCGGCTTTGCTAGCCTCCTACAATGAGCAGTTCTTC. It is translated as CASSPALLASYNEQFF.

The chain has TRBV12-1 and TRBJ1-2; no check of the table's D call, TRBD1, against the DNA was made. TRBV12-1 is a recognized pseudogene. The CDR3 is 15 amino acids. The CDR3 reads CASSFSGDDYYGYTF. The CDR3 DNA is TGTGCCAGCAGCTTTTCAGGGGATGATTACTATGGCTACACCTTC.

The chain uses TRBV18 and TRBJ1-2; D is possibly TRBD1 (5 bases). Looked up from germline, CDR1 is KGHSH and CDR2 is LQKENI. The CDR3 is made up of 14 amino acids. Between the trimmed V and J ends, which lost 3 bases and 4 bases, there was a span of 12 bases. The CDR3: CASSPLGTVYGYTF. Written as DNA, the CDR3 is TGTGCCAGCTCACCTCTGGGGACTGTCTATGGCTACACCTTC.

The chain combines TRBV28 with TRBJ2-7, with 9 bases identical to TRBD2. Looked up from germline, CDR1 is MDHEN and CDR2 is SYDVKM. This CDR3 spans 15 amino acids. The ends lost 7 bases at V and 0 bases at J; junction bases unmatched: 7. CDR3 in amino acids: CASNPSGRPSYEQYF. For the CDR3, the DNA is TGTGCCAGCAACCCGAGCGGGAGGCCCTCCTACGAGCAGTACTTC.

The rearrangement uses TRBV28 and TRBJ2-7; TRBD1 matches 7 bases. The CDR3 runs 11 residues. Germline values: CDR1 MDHEN, CDR2 SYDVKM. V was pared by 7 bases and J by 6 bases, with 3 bases of the junction left unmatched. CDR3 residues: CASKGAVEQYF. The CDR3 bases are TGTGCCAGCAAGGGGGCTGTCGAGCAGTACTTC.

The chain carries TRBV5-1 and TRBJ2-5; 10 bases align to TRBD1. Germline V gene lookup returns CDR1 SGHRS and CDR2 YFSETQ. With V trimmed by 0 bases and J by 5 bases, 4 bases remained unmatched. The length of the CDR3 is 15 residues. The CDR3 sequence: CASSLEGQGWETQYF. CDR3 DNA sequence: TGCGCCAGCAGCTTGGAGGGACAGGGGTGGGAGACCCAGTACTTC.

The chain joins TRBV5-6 to TRBJ1-5; no definite D call. The germline CDR1 and CDR2 sequences are SGHDT and YYEEEE. With 3 bases removed from V and 0 bases from J, the gap between germline ends came to 7 bases. The CDR3 sequence is 14 residues long. The CDR3 nucleotides are TGTGCCAGCAGCTCCGACGGTAGCAATCAGCCCCAGCATTTT. Its translation is CASSSDGSNQPQHF.

V gene TRBV7-9 combines with J gene TRBJ1-3; possible D gene TRBD1, 5 bases. This CDR3 is built from 16 residues. V dropped 5 bases and J dropped 1 base, with 15 bases sitting between them. CDR1 SEHNR and CDR2 FQNEAQ come from the germline V gene (reference sequence). The CDR3 protein is CASSPRDRVSGNTIYF. CDR3 in DNA: TGTGCCAGCAGCCCCCGGGACCGAGTTTCTGGAAACACCATATATTTT.

The chain links TRBV2 to TRBJ2-2; D call uncertain. The CDR3 has 13 amino acids. From germline, CDR1 is SNHLY and CDR2 FYNNEI. Trimming removed 3 bases from V and 8 bases from J, with 10 bases in between. The CDR3 nucleotides are TGTGCCAGCAGTGACTGGGAATTGGGGGAGCTGTTTTTT. Protein: CASSDWELGELFF.

To note about this clone: This sample includes further DNA sequences coding for the same CDR3. V and J are TRBV20-1 and TRBJ1-1; 8 bases are shared with TRBD1. Germline CDR1 and CDR2: DFQATT and SNEGSKA (reference sequence). Losses at the gene ends were 6 bases for V and 3 bases for J; bases not matched to a gene: 0. This CDR3 is built from 11 residues. As DNA, the CDR3 is TGCAGTGCCAGGGGGCACACTGAAGCTTTCTTT. Its protein is CSARGHTEAFF.

J is TRBJ1-5 and V is TRBV28; TRBD1 matches at 8 bases. Germline CDR1 and CDR2: MDHEN and SYDVKM. Trimming cost V 3 bases and J 5 bases; bases outside gene matches: 6. The CDR3 loop spans 15 amino acids. The chain's CDR3 is CASSFQGARDQPQHF. In DNA, the CDR3 is TGTGCCAGCAGTTTTCAGGGGGCGCGAGATCAGCCCCAGCATTTT.

This chain uses TRBV7-2 with TRBJ2-3; weak D call: TRBD2 (5 bases). V lost 2 bases to trimming and J lost 5 bases, with 8 bases between them. This CDR3 is built from 13 residues. In germline, CDR1 is SGHTA, CDR2 FQGNSA. The CDR3 DNA reads TGTGCCAGCAGCTTACTAGCCGGAGATACGCAGTATTTT. Its translation is CASSLLAGDTQYF.

The chain links TRBV19 to TRBJ2-4, with D perhaps assigned TRBD1 or TRBD2 (6 bases each). This CDR3 region has 14 residues. V shed 3 bases and J shed 4 bases, with 10 bases lying between them. The germline V gene has CDR1 LNHDA and CDR2 SQIVND (reference sequence). DNA for the CDR3: TGTGCCAGTAGTATGGGGGGCTCAAAAAACATTCAGTACTTC. Translated: CASSMGGSKNIQYF.

The chain links TRBV28 to TRBJ2-1, with 8 bases aligning to TRBD1. V shed 4 bases, J shed 3 bases, and the junction held 8 bases outside the gene matches. This CDR3 has 16 amino acids. From germline, CDR1 is MDHEN and CDR2 SYDVKM. CDR3 region: CASSSQGAVRYNEQFF. Here the CDR3 DNA reads TGTGCCAGCAGTTCCCAGGGGGCTGTGCGCTACAATGAGCAGTTCTTC.